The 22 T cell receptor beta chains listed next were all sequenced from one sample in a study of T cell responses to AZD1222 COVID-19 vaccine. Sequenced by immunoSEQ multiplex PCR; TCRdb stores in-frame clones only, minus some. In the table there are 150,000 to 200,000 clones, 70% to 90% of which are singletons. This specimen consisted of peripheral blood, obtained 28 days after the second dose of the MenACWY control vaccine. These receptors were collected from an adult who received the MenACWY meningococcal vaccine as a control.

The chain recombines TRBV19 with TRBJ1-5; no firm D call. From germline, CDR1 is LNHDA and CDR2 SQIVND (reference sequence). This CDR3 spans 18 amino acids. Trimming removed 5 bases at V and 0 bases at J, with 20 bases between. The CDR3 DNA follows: TGTGCCAGTAGTCCCCCTGTGAGCTCCCGGTATAGCAATCAGCCCCAGCATTTT. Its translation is CASSPPVSSRYSNQPQHF.

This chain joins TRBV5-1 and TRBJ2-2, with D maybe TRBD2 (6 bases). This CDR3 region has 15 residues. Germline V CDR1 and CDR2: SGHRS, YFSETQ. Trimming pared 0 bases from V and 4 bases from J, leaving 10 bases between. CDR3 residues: CASSLGRTITGELFF. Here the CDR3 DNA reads TGCGCCAGCAGCTTGGGCAGGACTATCACCGGGGAGCTGTTTTTT.

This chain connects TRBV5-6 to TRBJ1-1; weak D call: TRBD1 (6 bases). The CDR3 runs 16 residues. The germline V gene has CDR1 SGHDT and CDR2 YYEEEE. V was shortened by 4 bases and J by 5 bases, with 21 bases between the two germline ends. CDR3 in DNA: TGTGCCAGCAGCCAATGGGCGAGGGGGATGGATACTGAAGCTTTCTTT. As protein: CASSQWARGMDTEAFF.

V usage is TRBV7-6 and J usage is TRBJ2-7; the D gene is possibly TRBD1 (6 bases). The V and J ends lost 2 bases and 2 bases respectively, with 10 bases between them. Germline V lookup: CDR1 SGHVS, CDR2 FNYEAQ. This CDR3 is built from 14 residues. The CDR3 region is CASSLRDKAYEQYF. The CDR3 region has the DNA TGTGCCAGCAGCTTACGGGACAAAGCCTACGAGCAGTACTTC. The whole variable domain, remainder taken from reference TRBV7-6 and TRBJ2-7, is GAGVSQSPRYKVTKRGQDVALRCDPISGHVSLYWYRQALGQGPEFLTYFNYEAQQDKSGLPNDRFSAERPEGSISTLTIQRTEQRDSAMYRCASSLRDKAYEQYFGPGTRLTVT.

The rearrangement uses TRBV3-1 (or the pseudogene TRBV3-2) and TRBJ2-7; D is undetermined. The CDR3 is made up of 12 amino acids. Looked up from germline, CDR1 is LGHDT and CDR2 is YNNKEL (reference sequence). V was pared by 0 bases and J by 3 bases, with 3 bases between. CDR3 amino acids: CASSQEDYEQYF. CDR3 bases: TGTGCCAGCAGCCAAGAGGACTACGAGCAGTACTTC.

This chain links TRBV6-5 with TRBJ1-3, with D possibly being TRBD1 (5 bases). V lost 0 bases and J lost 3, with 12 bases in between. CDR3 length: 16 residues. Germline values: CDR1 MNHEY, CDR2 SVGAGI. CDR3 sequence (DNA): TGTGCCAGCAGTTACTCAGGAAGGGGAGGTGGAAACACCATATATTTT. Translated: CASSYSGRGGGNTIYF.

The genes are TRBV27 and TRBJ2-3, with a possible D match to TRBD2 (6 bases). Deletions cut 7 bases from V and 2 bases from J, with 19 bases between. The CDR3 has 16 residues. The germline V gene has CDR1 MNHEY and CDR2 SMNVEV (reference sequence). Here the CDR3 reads CASIPTLGTLTDTQYF. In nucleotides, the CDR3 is TGTGCCAGCATTCCAACCCTCGGGACTCTCACAGATACGCAGTATTTT.

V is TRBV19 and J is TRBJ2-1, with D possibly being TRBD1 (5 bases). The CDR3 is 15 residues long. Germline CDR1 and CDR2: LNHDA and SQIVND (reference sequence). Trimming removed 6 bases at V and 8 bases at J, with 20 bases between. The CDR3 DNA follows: TGTGCCAGTAGGGGGCTGGGGCGAACTCTTGATGAGCAGTTCTTC. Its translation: CASRGLGRTLDEQFF. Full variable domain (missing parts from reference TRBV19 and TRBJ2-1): DGGITQSPKYLFRKEGQNVTLSCEQNLNHDAMYWYRQDPGQGLRLIYYSQIVNDFQKGDIAEGYSVSREKKESFPLTVTSAQKNPTAFYLCASRGLGRTLDEQFFGPGTRLTVL.

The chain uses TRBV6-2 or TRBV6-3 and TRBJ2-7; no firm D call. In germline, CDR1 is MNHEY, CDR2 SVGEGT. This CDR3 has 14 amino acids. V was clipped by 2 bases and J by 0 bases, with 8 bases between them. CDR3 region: CASSYGPNSYEQYF. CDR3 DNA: TGTGCCAGCAGTTACGGACCGAACTCCTACGAGCAGTACTTC.

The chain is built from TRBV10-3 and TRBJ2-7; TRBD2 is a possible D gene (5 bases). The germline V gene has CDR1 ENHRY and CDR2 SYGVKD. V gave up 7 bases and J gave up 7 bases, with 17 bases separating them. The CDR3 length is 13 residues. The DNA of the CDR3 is TGTGCCATCACCAGCGGTCAGTCTGAGGAGCAGTACTTC. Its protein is CAITSGQSEEQYF.

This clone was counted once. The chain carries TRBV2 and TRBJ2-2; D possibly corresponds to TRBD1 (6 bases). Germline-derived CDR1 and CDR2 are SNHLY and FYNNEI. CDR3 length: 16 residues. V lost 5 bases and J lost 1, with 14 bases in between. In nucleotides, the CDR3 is TGTGCCAGCAGTTCCCATGGACAGTTGAACACCGGGGAGCTGTTTTTT. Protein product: CASSSHGQLNTGELFF.

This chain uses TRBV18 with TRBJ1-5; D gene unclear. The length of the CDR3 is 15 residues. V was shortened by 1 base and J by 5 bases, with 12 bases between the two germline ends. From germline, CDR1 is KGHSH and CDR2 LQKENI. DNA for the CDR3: TGTGCCAGCTCACCACTCCCCCGGGCCGATCAGCCCCAGCATTTT. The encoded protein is CASSPLPRADQPQHF.

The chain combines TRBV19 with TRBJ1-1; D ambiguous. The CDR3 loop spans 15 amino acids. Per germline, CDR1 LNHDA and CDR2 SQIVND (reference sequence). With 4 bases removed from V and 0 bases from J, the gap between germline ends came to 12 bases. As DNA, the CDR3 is TGTGCCAGTAGTAGGAGAGCGGTCATGAACACTGAAGCTTTCTTT. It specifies CASSRRAVMNTEAFF.

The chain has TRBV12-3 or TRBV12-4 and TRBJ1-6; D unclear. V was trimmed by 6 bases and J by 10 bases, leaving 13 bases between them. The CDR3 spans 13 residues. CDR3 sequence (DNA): TGTGCCAGCAGCGGCCCGGATCTGTCACCCCTCCACTTT. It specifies CASSGPDLSPLHF.

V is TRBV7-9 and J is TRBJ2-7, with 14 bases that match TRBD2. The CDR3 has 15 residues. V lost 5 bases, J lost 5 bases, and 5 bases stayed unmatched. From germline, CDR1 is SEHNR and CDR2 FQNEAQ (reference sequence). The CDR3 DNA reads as TGTGCCAGCAGCCCGGGACTAGCGGGAGCGCACGAGCAGTACTTC. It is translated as CASSPGLAGAHEQYF.

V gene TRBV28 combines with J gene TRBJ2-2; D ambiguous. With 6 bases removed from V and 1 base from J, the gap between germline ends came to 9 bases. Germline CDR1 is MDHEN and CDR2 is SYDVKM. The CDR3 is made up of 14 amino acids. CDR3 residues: CASRLMGNTGELFF. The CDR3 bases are TGTGCCAGCAGGTTAATGGGGAACACCGGGGAGCTGTTTTTT.

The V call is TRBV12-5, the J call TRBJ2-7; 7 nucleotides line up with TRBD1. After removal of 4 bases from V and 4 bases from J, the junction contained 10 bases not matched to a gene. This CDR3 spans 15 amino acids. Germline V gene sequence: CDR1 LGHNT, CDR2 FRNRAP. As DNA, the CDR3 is TGTGCTAGTGGTTACTGGACAGGAAAAAGATACGAGCAGTACTTC. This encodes CASGYWTGKRYEQYF.

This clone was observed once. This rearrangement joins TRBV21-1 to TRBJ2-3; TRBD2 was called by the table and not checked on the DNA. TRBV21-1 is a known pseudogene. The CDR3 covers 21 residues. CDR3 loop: CASSKAPGLAGGWCGTDTQYF. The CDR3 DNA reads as TGTGCCAGCAGCAAAGCGCCGGGACTAGCGGGAGGGTGGTGTGGCACAGATACGCAGTATTTT.

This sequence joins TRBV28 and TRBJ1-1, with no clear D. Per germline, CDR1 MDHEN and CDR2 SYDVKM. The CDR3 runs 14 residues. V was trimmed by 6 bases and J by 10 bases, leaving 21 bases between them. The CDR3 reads CASRQRGLGKRAFF. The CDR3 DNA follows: TGTGCCAGCAGACAGCGGGGATTGGGAAAAAGAGCTTTCTTT.

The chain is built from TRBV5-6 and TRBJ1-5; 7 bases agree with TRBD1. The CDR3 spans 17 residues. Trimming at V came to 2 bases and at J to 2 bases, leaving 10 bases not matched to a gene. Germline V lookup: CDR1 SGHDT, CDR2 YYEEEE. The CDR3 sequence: CASSFGGRQGGNQPQHF. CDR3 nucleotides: TGTGCCAGCAGCTTTGGGGGACGACAGGGAGGCAATCAGCCCCAGCATTTT.

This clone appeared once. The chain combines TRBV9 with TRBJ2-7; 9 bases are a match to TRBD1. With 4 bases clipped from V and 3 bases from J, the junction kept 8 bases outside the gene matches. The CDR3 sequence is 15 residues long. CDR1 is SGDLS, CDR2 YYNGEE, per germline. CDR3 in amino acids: CASSRGQGLYYEQYF. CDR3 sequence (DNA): TGTGCCAGCAGCAGGGGACAGGGTCTCTACTACGAGCAGTACTTC.

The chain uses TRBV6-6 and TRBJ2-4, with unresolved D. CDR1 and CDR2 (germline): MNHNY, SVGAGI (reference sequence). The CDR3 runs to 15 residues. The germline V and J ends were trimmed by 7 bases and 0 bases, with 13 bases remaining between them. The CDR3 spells CASNRAPLAKNIQYF. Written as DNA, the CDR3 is TGTGCCAGCAATAGAGCTCCGCTAGCCAAAAACATTCAGTACTTC.